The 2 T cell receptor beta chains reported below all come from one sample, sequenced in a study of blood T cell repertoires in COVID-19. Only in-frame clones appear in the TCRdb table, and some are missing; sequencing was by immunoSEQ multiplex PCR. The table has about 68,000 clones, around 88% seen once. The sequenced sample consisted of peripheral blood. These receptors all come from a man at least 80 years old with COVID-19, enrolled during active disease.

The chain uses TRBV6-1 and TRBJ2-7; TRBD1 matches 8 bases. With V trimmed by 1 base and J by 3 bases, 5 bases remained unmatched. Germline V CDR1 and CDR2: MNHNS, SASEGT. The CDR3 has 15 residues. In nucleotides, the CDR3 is TGTGCCAGCAGTGAAGGGGCAGGGGGCCTCTACGAGCAGTACTTC. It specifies CASSEGAGGLYEQYF.

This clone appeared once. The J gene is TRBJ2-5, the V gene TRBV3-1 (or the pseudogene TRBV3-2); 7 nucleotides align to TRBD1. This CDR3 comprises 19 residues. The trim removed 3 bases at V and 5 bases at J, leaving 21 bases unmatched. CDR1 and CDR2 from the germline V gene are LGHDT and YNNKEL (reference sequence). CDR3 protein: CASSHRTGAQAGSSETQYF. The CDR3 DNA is TGTGCCAGCAGCCACAGGACAGGAGCGCAGGCGGGCTCAAGTGAGACCCAGTACTTC.